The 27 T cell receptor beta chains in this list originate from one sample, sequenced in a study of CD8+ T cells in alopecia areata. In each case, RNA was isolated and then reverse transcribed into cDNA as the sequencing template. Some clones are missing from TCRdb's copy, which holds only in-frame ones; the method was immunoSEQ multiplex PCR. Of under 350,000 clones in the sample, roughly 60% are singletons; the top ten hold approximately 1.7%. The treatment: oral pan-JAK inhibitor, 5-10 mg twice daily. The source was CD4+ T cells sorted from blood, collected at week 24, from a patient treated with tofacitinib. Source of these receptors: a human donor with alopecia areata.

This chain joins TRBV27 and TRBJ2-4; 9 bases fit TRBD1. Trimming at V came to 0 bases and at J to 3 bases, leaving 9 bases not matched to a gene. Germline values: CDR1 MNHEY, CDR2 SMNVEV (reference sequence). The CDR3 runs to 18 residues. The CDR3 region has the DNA TGTGCCAGCAGTTTATCCCCGGGACAGGGTTTTGTCAAAAACATTCAGTACTTC. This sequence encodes CASSLSPGQGFVKNIQYF.

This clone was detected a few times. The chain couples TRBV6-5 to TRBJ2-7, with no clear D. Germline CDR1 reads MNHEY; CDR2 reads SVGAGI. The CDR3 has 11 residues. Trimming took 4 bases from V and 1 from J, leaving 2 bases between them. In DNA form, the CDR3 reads TGTGCCAGCAGTTTTTCCTACGAGCAGTACTTC. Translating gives CASSFSYEQYF.

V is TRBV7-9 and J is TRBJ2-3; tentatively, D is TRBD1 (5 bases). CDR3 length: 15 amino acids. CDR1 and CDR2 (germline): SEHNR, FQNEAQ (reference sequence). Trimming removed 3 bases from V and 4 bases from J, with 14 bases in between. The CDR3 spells CASSLAGFYADTQYF. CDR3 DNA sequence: TGTGCCAGCAGCTTGGCAGGGTTTTATGCAGATACGCAGTATTTT.

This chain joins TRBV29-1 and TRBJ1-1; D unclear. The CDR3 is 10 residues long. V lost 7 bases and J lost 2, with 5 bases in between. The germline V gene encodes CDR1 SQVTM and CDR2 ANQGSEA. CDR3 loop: CSAVNTEAFF. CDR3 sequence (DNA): TGCAGCGCCGTCAACACTGAAGCTTTCTTT.

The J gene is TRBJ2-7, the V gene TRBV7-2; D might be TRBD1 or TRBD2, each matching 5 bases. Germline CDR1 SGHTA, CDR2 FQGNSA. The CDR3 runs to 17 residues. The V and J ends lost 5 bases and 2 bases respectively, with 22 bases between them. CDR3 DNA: TGTGCCAGCAGCGCATCAGGGAGAGTACGAGGAGCCTACGAGCAGTACTTC. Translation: CASSASGRVRGAYEQYF. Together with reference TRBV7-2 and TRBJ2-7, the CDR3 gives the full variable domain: GAGVSQSPSNKVTEKGKDVELRCDPISGHTALYWYRQSLGQGLEFLIYFQGNSAPDKSGLPSDRFSAERTGGSVSTLTIQRTQQEDSAVYLCASSASGRVRGAYEQYFGPGTRLTVT.

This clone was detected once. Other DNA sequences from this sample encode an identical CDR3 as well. The CDR3 bases are TGCGCCAGCAGCCAAGATCGTCCAGGGAACTATGGCTACACCTTC. Residues: CASSQDRPGNYGYTF. V and J are TRBV4-1 and TRBJ1-2, with a weak D call TRBD1 (5 bases). Trimming took off 0 bases at V and 2 bases at J, with 10 bases between the two ends. The germline gives CDR1 MGHRA, CDR2 YSYEKL. CDR3 length: 15 amino acids.

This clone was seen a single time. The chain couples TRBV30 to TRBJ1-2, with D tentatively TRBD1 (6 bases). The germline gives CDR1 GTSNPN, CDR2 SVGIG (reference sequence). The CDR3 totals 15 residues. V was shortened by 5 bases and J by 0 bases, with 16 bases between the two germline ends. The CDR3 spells CAWDPQTGTNYGYTF. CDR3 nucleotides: TGTGCCTGGGATCCCCAAACAGGGACTAACTATGGCTACACCTTC.

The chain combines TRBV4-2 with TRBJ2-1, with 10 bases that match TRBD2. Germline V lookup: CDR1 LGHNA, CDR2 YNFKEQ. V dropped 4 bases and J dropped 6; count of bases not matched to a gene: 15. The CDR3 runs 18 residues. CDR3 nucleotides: TGTGCCAGCAGCCCTTATGGGAGGCCCGGGACTAGCGCCAATGAGCAGTTCTTC. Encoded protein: CASSPYGRPGTSANEQFF.

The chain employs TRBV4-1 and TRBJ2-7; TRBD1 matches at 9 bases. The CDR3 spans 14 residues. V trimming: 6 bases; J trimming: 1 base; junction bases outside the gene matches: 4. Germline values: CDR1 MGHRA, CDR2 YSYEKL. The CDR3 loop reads CASSLTGGSYEQYF. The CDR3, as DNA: TGCGCCAGCAGTCTGACAGGGGGATCCTACGAGCAGTACTTC.

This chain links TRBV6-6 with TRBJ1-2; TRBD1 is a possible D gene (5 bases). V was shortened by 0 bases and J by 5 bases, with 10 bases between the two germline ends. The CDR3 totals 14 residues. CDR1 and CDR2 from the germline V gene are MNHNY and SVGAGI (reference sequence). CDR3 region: CASSYSRTSYGYTF. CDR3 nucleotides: TGTGCCAGCAGTTACTCGAGGACAAGTTATGGCTACACCTTC.

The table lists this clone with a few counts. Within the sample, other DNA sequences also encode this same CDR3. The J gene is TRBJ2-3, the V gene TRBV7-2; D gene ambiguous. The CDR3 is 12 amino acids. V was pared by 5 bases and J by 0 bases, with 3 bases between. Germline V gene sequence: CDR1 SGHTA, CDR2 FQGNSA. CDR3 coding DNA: TGTGCCAGCAGCCCCAGCACAGATACGCAGTATTTT. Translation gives CASSPSTDTQYF.

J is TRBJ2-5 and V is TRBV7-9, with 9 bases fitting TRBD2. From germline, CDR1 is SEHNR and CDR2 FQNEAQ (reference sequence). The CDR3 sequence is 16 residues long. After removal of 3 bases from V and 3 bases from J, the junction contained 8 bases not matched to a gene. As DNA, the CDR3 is TGTGCCAGCAGCTTCGACCTAGCGGGGAGGGAAGAGACCCAGTACTTC. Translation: CASSFDLAGREETQYF.

The DNA of the CDR3 is TGCAGCGTACAGGGTGGGAACTATGGCTACACCTTC. Translated: CSVQGGNYGYTF. The chain recombines TRBV29-1 with TRBJ1-2; weak D call: TRBD1 (6 bases). Germline V gene sequence: CDR1 SQVTM, CDR2 ANQGSEA. The CDR3 is 12 amino acids. Trimming took off 6 bases at V and 2 bases at J, with 10 bases between the two ends.

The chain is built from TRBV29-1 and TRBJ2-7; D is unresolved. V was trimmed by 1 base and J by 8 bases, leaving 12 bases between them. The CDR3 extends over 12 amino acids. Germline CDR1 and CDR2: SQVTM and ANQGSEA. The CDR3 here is CSVEGDSLKQYF. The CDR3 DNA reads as TGCAGCGTTGAAGGGGATAGCCTCAAGCAGTACTTC.

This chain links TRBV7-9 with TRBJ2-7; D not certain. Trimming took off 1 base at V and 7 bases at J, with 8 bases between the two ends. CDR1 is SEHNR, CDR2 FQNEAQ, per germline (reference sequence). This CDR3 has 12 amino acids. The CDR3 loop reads CASSLDSREQYF. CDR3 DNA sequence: TGTGCCAGCAGCTTAGATTCCCGGGAGCAGTACTTC.

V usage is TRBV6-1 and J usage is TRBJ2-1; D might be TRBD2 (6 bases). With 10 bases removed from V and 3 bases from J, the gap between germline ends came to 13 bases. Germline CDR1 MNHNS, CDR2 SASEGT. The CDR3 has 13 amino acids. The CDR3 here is CATLPGVYNEQFF. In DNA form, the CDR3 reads TGTGCCACCCTGCCGGGGGTCTACAATGAGCAGTTCTTC.

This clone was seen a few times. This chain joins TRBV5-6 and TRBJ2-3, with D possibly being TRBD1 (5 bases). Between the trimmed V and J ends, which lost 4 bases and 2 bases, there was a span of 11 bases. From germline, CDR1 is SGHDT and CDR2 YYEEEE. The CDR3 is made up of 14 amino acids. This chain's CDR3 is CASSPDTYTDTQYF. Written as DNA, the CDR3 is TGTGCCAGCAGCCCGGACACCTACACAGATACGCAGTATTTT.

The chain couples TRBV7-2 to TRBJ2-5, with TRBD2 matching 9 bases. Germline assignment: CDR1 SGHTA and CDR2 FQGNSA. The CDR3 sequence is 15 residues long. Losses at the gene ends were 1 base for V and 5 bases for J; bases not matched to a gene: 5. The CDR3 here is CASSLVAGVDETQYF. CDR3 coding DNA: TGTGCCAGCAGCTTAGTAGCGGGGGTGGATGAGACCCAGTACTTC.

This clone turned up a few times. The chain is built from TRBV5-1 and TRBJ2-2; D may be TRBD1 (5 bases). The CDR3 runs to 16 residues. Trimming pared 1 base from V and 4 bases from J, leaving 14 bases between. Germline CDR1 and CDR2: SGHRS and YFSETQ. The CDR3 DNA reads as TGCGCCAGCAGCTTGTCCAGGGCAAGGTCCACCGGGGAGCTGTTTTTT. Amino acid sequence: CASSLSRARSTGELFF.

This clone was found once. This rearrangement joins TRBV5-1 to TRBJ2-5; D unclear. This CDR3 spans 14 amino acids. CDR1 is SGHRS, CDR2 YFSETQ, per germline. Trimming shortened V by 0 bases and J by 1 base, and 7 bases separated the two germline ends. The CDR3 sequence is CASSLVASQETQYF. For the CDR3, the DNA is TGCGCCAGCAGCTTGGTCGCCAGCCAAGAGACCCAGTACTTC.

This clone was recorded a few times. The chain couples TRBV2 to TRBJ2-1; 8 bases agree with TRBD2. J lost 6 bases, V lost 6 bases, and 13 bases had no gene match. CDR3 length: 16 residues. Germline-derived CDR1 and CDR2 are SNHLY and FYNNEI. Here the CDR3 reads CASRSGGADFGNEQFF. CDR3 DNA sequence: TGTGCCAGCAGGTCCGGGGGGGCCGACTTTGGCAATGAGCAGTTCTTC.

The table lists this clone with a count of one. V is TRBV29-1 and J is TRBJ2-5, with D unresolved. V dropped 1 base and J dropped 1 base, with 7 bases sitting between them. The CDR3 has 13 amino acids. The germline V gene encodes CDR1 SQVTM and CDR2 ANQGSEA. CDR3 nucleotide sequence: TGCAGCGTTGAAGGTTGGGTCCAAGAGACCCAGTACTTC. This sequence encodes CSVEGWVQETQYF.

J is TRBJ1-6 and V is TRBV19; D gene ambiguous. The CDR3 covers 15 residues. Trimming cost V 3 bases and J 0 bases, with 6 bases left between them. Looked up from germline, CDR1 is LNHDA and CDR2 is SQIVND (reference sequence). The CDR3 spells CASSIGGSYNSPLHF. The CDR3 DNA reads TGTGCCAGTAGTATTGGAGGCTCCTATAATTCACCCCTCCACTTT.

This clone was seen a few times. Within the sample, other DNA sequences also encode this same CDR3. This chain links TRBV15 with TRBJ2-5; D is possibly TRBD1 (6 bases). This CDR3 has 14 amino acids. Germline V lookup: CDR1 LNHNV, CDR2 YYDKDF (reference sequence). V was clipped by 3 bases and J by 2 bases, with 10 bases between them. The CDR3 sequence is CATSRDRGQETQYF. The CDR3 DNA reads TGTGCCACCAGCAGGGACAGAGGGCAAGAGACCCAGTACTTC.

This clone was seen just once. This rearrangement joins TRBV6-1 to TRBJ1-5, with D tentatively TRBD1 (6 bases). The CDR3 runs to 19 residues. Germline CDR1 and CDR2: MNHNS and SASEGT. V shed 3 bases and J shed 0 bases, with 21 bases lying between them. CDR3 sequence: CASSDDLALDRRSNQPQHF. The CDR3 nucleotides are TGTGCCAGCAGTGACGATCTAGCCTTAGACAGGCGTAGCAATCAGCCCCAGCATTTT.

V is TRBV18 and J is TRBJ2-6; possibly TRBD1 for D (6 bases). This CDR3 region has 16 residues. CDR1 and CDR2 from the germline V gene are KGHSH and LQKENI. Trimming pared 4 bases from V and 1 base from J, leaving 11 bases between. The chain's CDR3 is CASSRLQGSGANVLTF. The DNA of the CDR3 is TGTGCCAGCTCACGCCTCCAGGGGTCTGGGGCCAACGTCCTGACTTTC.

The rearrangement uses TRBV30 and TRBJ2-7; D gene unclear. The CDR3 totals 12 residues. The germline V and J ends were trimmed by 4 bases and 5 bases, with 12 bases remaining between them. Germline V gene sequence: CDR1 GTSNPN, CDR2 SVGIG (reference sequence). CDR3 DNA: TGTGCCTGGACCCCGCAGTCGAACGAGCAGTACTTC. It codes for CAWTPQSNEQYF.